These 2 T cell receptor beta chains were sequenced from one sample in a study of shared clonotypes between healthy human individuals. Produced via immunoSEQ multiplex PCR; TCRdb's table is partial and in-frame only. The sample lists some 1 million clones; more than 65% were seen once. The sequencing input was memory CD4+ T cells sorted from blood. The subset is: CD45RA-negative fraction. Receptors originate from a man between 18 and 29 years old in good health.

The V call is TRBV30, the J call TRBJ1-1, with D unresolved. Germline loops: CDR1 GTSNPN, CDR2 SVGIG (reference sequence). Trimming stripped 4 bases from V and 4 bases from J, with 13 bases between. CDR3 length: 13 residues. The CDR3 coding sequence is TGTGCCTGGACTTTATATTCGGTCACTGAAGCTTTCTTT. Translated, it gives CAWTLYSVTEAFF.

The sample holds a few counts of this clone. The gene calls are TRBV10-2 and TRBJ1-6; no definite D call. Germline V CDR1 and CDR2: WSHSY, SAAADI. The CDR3 sequence is 13 residues long. V lost 3 bases and J 1 base, leaving 1 base between the germline ends. The CDR3 DNA sequence: TGCGCCAGCAGTGAATCCTATAATTCACCCCTCCACTTT. Its translation is CASSESYNSPLHF.